These 27 T cell receptor beta chains came from one sample sequenced in a study of blood T cell repertoires in COVID-19. Produced via immunoSEQ multiplex PCR; TCRdb's table is partial and in-frame only. The repertoire holds 40,000 or so clones, with roughly 81% as singletons. Specimen: peripheral blood. These TCRs come from a human donor in a cohort sampled during active COVID-19.

CDR3 region: CASSQDFSGTGRYEQYF. The CDR3 nucleotides are TGCGCCAGCAGCCAAGATTTTTCCGGGACAGGGCGGTACGAGCAGTACTTC. The chain joins TRBV4-1 to TRBJ2-7, with TRBD1 identical over 9 bases. The CDR3 has 17 residues. Germline CDR1 is MGHRA and CDR2 is YSYEKL. J gave up 4 bases and V 0 bases, and 10 bases lay outside the gene matches.

The CDR3 region is CASSVALAGGYNEQFF. CDR3 in DNA: TGTGCCAGCAGCGTAGCTCTAGCGGGGGGATACAATGAGCAGTTCTTC. The V gene is TRBV9, the J gene TRBJ2-1, with 11 bases identical to TRBD2. V dropped 0 bases and J dropped 4; count of bases not matched to a gene: 3. The CDR3 consists of 16 residues. Germline V gene data show CDR1 as SGDLS and CDR2 as YYNGEE.

The genes are TRBV27 and TRBJ2-7, with D hard to call. The V gene's germline CDR1 is MNHEY and CDR2 SMNVEV (reference sequence). V gave up 1 base and J gave up 3 bases, with 7 bases separating them. The CDR3 is made up of 13 amino acids. CDR3 nucleotides: TGTGCCAGCAGTTTATTTTCAGACTACGAGCAGTACTTC. Its protein is CASSLFSDYEQYF.

This chain uses TRBV7-9 with TRBJ2-6; D is perhaps TRBD2 (5 bases). V lost 5 bases, J lost 0 bases, and 14 bases lay in between. This CDR3 comprises 17 residues. Germline CDR1 is SEHNR and CDR2 is FQNEAQ (reference sequence). The CDR3 here is CASSLRGSLSGANVLTF. DNA for the CDR3: TGTGCCAGCAGCCTACGGGGTTCTCTCTCTGGGGCCAACGTCCTGACTTTC.

The J gene is TRBJ1-1, the V gene TRBV3-1 (or the pseudogene TRBV3-2), with D possibly being TRBD1 (6 bases). V dropped 2 bases and J dropped 6 bases, with 16 bases sitting between them. The germline gives CDR1 LGHDT, CDR2 YNNKEL (reference sequence). The CDR3 loop spans 15 amino acids. The CDR3 reads CASSQTRGAGAEAFF. CDR3 nucleotide sequence: TGTGCCAGCAGCCAAACCCGGGGGGCTGGCGCTGAAGCTTTCTTT.

The V call is TRBV6-9, the J call TRBJ2-1; unclear D gene. Germline loops: CDR1 MNHGY, CDR2 SVAAGI. The CDR3 is 15 residues long. Trimming removed 11 bases from V and 5 bases from J, with 22 bases in between. In DNA form, the CDR3 reads TGTGCCGACACCCATCTCAACTCCCTTAACAATGAGCAGTTCTTC. Translation: CADTHLNSLNNEQFF.

This clone turned up a few times. The rearrangement joins TRBV19 to TRBJ2-7, with a tentative D call TRBD2 (5 bases). Germline CDR1 is LNHDA and CDR2 is SQIVND (reference sequence). V was trimmed by 5 bases and J by 0 bases, leaving 14 bases between them. CDR3 length: 15 amino acids. CDR3: CASSLLAQSSYEQYF. The CDR3 nucleotides read TGTGCCAGTAGTTTGCTAGCTCAGAGCTCCTACGAGCAGTACTTC.

The V call is TRBV19, the J call TRBJ2-7; no clear D gene. The CDR3 spans 14 residues. Trimming stripped 4 bases from V and 3 bases from J, with 13 bases between. Looked up from germline, CDR1 is LNHDA and CDR2 is SQIVND (reference sequence). The CDR3 protein is CASSNRPGGYEQYF. The CDR3, as DNA: TGTGCCAGTAGTAACCGCCCCGGCGGCTACGAGCAGTACTTC.

The chain couples TRBV3-1 (or the pseudogene TRBV3-2) to TRBJ2-3, with TRBD2 identical over 7 bases. CDR1 is LGHDT and CDR2 is YNNKEL in the germline V gene (reference sequence). V lost 1 base and J lost 6; bases outside the gene matches: 10. The CDR3 has 16 amino acids. The CDR3 protein is CASSQGTSSRLDTQYF. In nucleotides, the CDR3 is TGTGCCAGCAGCCAAGGGACTAGTTCTAGATTGGATACGCAGTATTTT.

This sequence joins TRBV9 and TRBJ2-5, with 11 bases fitting TRBD2. This CDR3 is 13 amino acids long. The ends lost 7 bases at V and 4 bases at J; junction bases unmatched: 3. Germline V gene lookup returns CDR1 SGDLS and CDR2 YYNGEE. The CDR3 nucleotides read TGTGCCAGCGGGGGGACTAGCGGAGAGACCCAGTACTTC. It is translated as CASGGTSGETQYF.

The CDR3 coding sequence is TGTGCCAGCAGTGCGTCGACTCCTCCGGTCTACAATGAGCAGTTCTTC. Its translation: CASSASTPPVYNEQFF. The rearrangement links TRBV27 to TRBJ2-1; D remains unclear. Trimming removed 5 bases from V and 3 bases from J, with 17 bases in between. The CDR3 covers 16 residues. Germline V gene sequence: CDR1 MNHEY, CDR2 SMNVEV (reference sequence).

The chain is built from TRBV6-1 and TRBJ2-7, with D perhaps matching TRBD1 (5 bases). Trimming stripped 0 bases from V and 3 bases from J, with 12 bases between. Germline-derived CDR1 and CDR2 are MNHNS and SASEGT. This CDR3 is built from 15 residues. The CDR3 DNA follows: TGTGCCAGCAGTGAAGCGGGTAGGGGAAGCTACGAGCAGTACTTC. Protein: CASSEAGRGSYEQYF.

V usage is TRBV18 and J usage is TRBJ1-4; D might be TRBD1 (5 bases). This CDR3 region has 16 residues. Germline assignment: CDR1 KGHSH and CDR2 LQKENI. Trimming removed 3 bases at V and 0 bases at J, with 11 bases between. DNA of the CDR3: TGTGCCAGCTCACCGGGGGGATATGCAACTAATGAAAAACTGTTTTTT. Its translation: CASSPGGYATNEKLFF. The variable domain in full, completed from reference TRBV18 and TRBJ1-4, reads NAGVMQNPRHLVRRRGQEARLRCSPMKGHSHVYWYRQLPEEGLKFMVYLQKENIIDESGMPKERFSAEFPKEGPSILRIQQVVRGDSAAYFCASSPGGYATNEKLFFGSGTQLSVL.

CDR3 in DNA: TGTGCCAGCAGCTTGGAGATGGGGCGAGACAATGAGCAGTTCTTC. Amino acid sequence: CASSLEMGRDNEQFF. The chain uses TRBV5-5 and TRBJ2-1, with D possibly matching TRBD1 (5 bases). This CDR3 is 15 amino acids long. Germline assignment: CDR1 SGHKS and CDR2 YYEKEE (reference sequence). The V end was cut by 0 bases, the J end by 5 bases, with 12 bases between.

This clone occurred a few times. An end of the junction does not agree with germline; a read error may underlie this. The chain couples TRBV27 to TRBJ1-6; D remains unclear. This CDR3 comprises 14 residues. Germline CDR1 is MNHEY and CDR2 is SMNVEV (reference sequence). Here the CDR3 reads CASRVRGFNSALHF. CDR3 nucleotide sequence: TGTGCCAGCAGGGTCCGGGGTTTCAATTCAGCCCTCCACTTT.

This chain joins TRBV6-6 and TRBJ1-1, with D possibly being TRBD1 (6 bases). The CDR3 loop spans 17 amino acids. The germline CDR1 and CDR2 sequences are MNHNY and SVGAGI (reference sequence). Deletions cut 5 bases from V and 1 base from J, with 20 bases between. This CDR3 reads CASSRHGGAAPNTEAFF. DNA for the CDR3: TGTGCCAGCAGTCGGCACGGGGGGGCGGCCCCGAACACTGAAGCTTTCTTT.

The CDR3 DNA sequence: TGTGCCAGCCTCCGGGGGACGGAGGTTGACGAGCAGTACTTC. Encoded protein: CASLRGTEVDEQYF. J is TRBJ2-7 and V is TRBV7-3; D possibly corresponds to TRBD2 (6 bases). The V gene lost 8 bases and the J gene lost 5 bases, with 19 bases spanning the gap. Germline V gene lookup returns CDR1 SGHTA and CDR2 FQGTGA. The CDR3 totals 14 residues.

The chain combines TRBV5-1 with TRBJ1-2; D not certain. This CDR3 spans 15 amino acids. V was pared by 1 base and J by 2 bases, with 12 bases between. Germline CDR1 reads SGHRS; CDR2 reads YFSETQ. The CDR3 DNA follows: TGCGCCAGCAGCTTGTTAAGTTCACACAACTATGGCTACACCTTC. This sequence encodes CASSLLSSHNYGYTF.

The chain links TRBV2 to TRBJ2-7, with 11 nucleotides matching TRBD2. This CDR3 has 15 residues. V lost 4 bases and J lost 4; bases outside the gene matches: 6. The germline V gene has CDR1 SNHLY and CDR2 FYNNEI. CDR3 sequence (DNA): TGTGCCAGCAGTGTGACTAGCGGGGTGGGTTACGAGCAGTACTTC. Its translation is CASSVTSGVGYEQYF.

V usage is TRBV10-3 and J usage is TRBJ2-1; 11 positions match TRBD1. Looked up from germline, CDR1 is ENHRY and CDR2 is SYGVKD. The CDR3 has 15 amino acids. V lost 4 bases to trimming and J lost 7 bases; unmatched junction nucleotides: 6. The CDR3 here is CAISGPGQGGNEQFF. The CDR3 DNA follows: TGTGCCATCAGTGGTCCGGGACAGGGGGGGAATGAGCAGTTCTTC.

V usage is TRBV6-6 and J usage is TRBJ1-1; tentative D call: TRBD1 (5 bases). The V end was cut by 5 bases, the J end by 5 bases, with 15 bases between. The CDR3 has 14 amino acids. Germline V CDR1 and CDR2: MNHNY, SVGAGI (reference sequence). DNA for the CDR3: TGTGCCAGCAGTACCGAACCAGGGAAGACTGAAGCTTTCTTT. Protein: CASSTEPGKTEAFF.

This clone has just one count. V gene TRBV7-3 combines with J gene TRBJ2-5, with TRBD2 matching 10 bases. The CDR3 contains 15 residues. Germline CDR1 SGHTA, CDR2 FQGTGA. After removal of 4 bases from V and 4 bases from J, the junction contained 6 bases not matched to a gene. CDR3 in DNA: TGTGCCAGCAGCTCCCGAGCGGGGGGGCTAGAGACCCAGTACTTC. Its protein is CASSSRAGGLETQYF.

This clone was detected only once. The chain is built from TRBV18 and TRBJ1-6; 7 positions match TRBD1. The germline V gene encodes CDR1 KGHSH and CDR2 LQKENI. This CDR3 region has 16 residues. J was trimmed by 1 base and V by 3 bases; bases with no gene match: 3. This CDR3 is CASSPPGQSYNSPLHF. In DNA form, the CDR3 reads TGTGCCAGCTCACCGCCGGGACAGTCCTATAATTCACCCCTCCACTTT.

This rearrangement joins TRBV11-2 to TRBJ1-5; 7 positions agree with TRBD1. Per the germline V gene, CDR1 is SGHAT and CDR2 is FQNNGV. The length of the CDR3 is 18 residues. CDR3 sequence (DNA): TGTGCAGCAGCCCTGGGACAGCCGAACCTCTATAGCAATCAGCCCCAGCATTTT. The encoded protein is CAAALGQPNLYSNQPQHF.

Notes on this clone: At one boundary the junction diverges from the germline segment, which might be a read error. The rearrangement uses TRBV9 and TRBJ1-3; TRBD1 aligns across 8 bases. This CDR3 has 13 residues. Germline-derived CDR1 and CDR2 are SGDLS and YYNGEE. Written as DNA, the CDR3 is TGTGCCAGCAGCCCACGGACAGGGCTTTCTCTCGATTTT. Residues: CASSPRTGLSLDF.

This clone was detected a few times. The gene calls are TRBV29-1 and TRBJ2-7; 9 nucleotides align to TRBD1. This CDR3 is built from 14 residues. Trimming removed 5 bases from V and 2 bases from J; junction bases left unmatched: 7. Per germline, CDR1 SQVTM and CDR2 ANQGSEA. CDR3 sequence: CSVSRDRVTYEQYF. The CDR3 DNA sequence: TGCAGCGTTTCCCGGGACAGGGTTACCTACGAGCAGTACTTC.

The V and J genes are TRBV12-3 or TRBV12-4 and TRBJ2-7; no clear D. The CDR3 has 13 amino acids. Trimming took 2 bases from V and 0 from J, leaving 5 bases between them. Written as DNA, the CDR3 is TGTGCCAGCAGTTTACTCAGCTCCTACGAGCAGTACTTC. It yields the protein CASSLLSSYEQYF.